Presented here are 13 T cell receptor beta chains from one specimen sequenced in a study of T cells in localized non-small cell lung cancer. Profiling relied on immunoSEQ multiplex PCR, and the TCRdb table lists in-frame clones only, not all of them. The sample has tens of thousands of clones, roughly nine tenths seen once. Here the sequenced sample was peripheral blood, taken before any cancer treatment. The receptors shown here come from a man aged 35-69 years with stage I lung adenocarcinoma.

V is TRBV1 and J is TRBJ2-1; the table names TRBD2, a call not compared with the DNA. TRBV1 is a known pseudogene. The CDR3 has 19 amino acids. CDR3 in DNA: TGCACCAGCAGCCAACCGACTAGCGGGAGCTTGCAGGGGTACAATGAGCAGTTCTTC. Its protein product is CTSSQPTSGSLQGYNEQFF.

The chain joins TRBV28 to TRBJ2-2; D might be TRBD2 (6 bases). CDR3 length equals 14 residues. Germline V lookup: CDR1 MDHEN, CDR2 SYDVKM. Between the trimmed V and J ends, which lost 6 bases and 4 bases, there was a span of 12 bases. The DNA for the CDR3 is TGTGCCAGCAGCGGGACTTCCTCCACCGGGGAGCTGTTTTTT. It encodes CASSGTSSTGELFF.

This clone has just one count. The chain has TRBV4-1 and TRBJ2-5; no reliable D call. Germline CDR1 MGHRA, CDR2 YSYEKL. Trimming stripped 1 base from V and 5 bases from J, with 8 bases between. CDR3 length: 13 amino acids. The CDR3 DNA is TGCGCCAGCAGCCAAGTTGTTTGGGAGACCCAGTACTTC. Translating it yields CASSQVVWETQYF.

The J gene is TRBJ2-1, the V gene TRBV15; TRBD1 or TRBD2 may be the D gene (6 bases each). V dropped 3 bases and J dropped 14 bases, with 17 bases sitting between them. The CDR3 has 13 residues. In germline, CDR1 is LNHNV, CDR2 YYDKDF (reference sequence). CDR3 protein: CATSRDKGGLKFF. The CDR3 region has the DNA TGTGCCACCAGCAGGGATAAAGGGGGGTTGAAGTTCTTC. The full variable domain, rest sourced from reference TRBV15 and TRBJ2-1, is DAMVIQNPRYQVTQFGKPVTLSCSQTLNHNVMYWYQQKSSQAPKLLFHYYDKDFNNEADTPDNFQSRRPNTSFCFLDIRSPGLGDTAMYLCATSRDKGGLKFFGPGTRLTVL.

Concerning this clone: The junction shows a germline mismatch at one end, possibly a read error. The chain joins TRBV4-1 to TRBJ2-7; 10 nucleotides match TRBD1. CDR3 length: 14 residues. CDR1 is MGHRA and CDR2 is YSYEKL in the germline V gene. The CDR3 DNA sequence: TGCGCCAGCAGCTCCGACAGGGGGCATTACGGGCAGTACTTC. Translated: CASSSDRGHYGQYF.

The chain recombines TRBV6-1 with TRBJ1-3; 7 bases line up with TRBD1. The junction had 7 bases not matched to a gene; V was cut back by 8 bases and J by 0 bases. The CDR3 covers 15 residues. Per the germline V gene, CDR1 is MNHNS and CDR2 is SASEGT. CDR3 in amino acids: CASGRQGISGNTIYF. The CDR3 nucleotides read TGTGCCAGCGGAAGACAGGGCATCTCTGGAAACACCATATATTTT.

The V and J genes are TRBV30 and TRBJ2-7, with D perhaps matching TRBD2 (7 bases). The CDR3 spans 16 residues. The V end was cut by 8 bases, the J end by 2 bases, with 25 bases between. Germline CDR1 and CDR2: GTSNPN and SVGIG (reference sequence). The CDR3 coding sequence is TGTGCCGGGCGCGGGGGCGGCGGGACGGGGGCCTACGAGCAGTACTTC. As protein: CAGRGGGGTGAYEQYF. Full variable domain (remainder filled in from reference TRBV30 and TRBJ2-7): SQTIHQWPATLVQPVGSPLSLECTVEGTSNPNLYWYRQAAGRGLQLLFYSVGIGQISSEVPQNLSASRPQDRQFILSSKKLLLSDSGFYLCAGRGGGGTGAYEQYFGPGTRLTVT.

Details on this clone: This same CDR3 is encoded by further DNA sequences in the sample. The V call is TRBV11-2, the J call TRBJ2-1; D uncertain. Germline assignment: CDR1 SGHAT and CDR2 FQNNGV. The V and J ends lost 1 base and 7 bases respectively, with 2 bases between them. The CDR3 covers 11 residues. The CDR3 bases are TGTGCCAGCAGCTTAGGGAATGAGCAGTTCTTC. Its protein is CASSLGNEQFF.

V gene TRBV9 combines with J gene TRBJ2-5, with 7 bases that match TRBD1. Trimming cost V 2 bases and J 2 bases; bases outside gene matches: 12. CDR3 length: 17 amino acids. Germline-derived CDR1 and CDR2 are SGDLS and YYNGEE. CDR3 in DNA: TGTGCCAGCAGCGTCGCAGTTGGGGACAGAAGACAAGAGACCCAGTACTTC. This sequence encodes CASSVAVGDRRQETQYF.

The CDR3, as DNA: TGTGCCAGCAGCTCTCAGGGTGGGCCTAATGAAAAACTGTTTTTT. It yields the protein CASSSQGGPNEKLFF. The V call is TRBV9, the J call TRBJ1-4; possible D gene TRBD1, 5 bases. The CDR3 runs 15 residues. Germline CDR1 and CDR2: SGDLS and YYNGEE. Trimming took 4 bases from V and 3 from J, leaving 13 bases between them.

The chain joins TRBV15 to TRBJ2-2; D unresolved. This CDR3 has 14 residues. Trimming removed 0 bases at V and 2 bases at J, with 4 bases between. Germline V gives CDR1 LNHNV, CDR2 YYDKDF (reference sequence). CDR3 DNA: TGTGCCACCAGCAGAGACAGAAACACCGGGGAGCTGTTTTTT. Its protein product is CATSRDRNTGELFF. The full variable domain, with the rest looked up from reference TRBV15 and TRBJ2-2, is DAMVIQNPRYQVTQFGKPVTLSCSQTLNHNVMYWYQQKSSQAPKLLFHYYDKDFNNEADTPDNFQSRRPNTSFCFLDIRSPGLGDTAMYLCATSRDRNTGELFFGEGSRLTVL.

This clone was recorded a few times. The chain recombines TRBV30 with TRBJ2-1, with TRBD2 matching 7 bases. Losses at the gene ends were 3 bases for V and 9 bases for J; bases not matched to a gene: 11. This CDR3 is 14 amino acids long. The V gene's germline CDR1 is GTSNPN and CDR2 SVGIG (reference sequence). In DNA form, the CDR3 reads TGTGCCTGGAGCGAACAAGCGGGAAGGGTTGAGCAGTTCTTC. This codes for CAWSEQAGRVEQFF.

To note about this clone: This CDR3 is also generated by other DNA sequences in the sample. The CDR3 loop is CATSRARGSYNEQFF. CDR3 nucleotides: TGTGCCACCAGCAGAGCTCGCGGGTCCTACAATGAGCAGTTCTTC. The V call is TRBV15, the J call TRBJ2-1; the D gene is possibly TRBD2 (5 bases). The CDR3 loop spans 15 amino acids. Trimming removed 1 base at V and 1 base at J, with 8 bases between. Germline CDR1 and CDR2: LNHNV and YYDKDF (reference sequence).